This T cell receptor (beta chain) was sequenced in a study of shared clonotypes between healthy human individuals. About this clone: Its antigen remains unknown.

Trimming stripped 5 bases from V and 4 bases from J, with 18 bases between. The germline gives CDR1 SEHNR, CDR2 FQNEAQ (reference sequence). This CDR3 comprises 16 residues. Study-wide results and limits: Non-shared clonotypes had lower generation probabilities than those shared by all four donors.

It was across several immunoSEQ plates that each subset's genomic DNA was evenly split. Replicate PCRs for sorted subsets used 200 ng DNA; this equaled around 29,000 T cell genomes. Sequencing used immunoSEQ multiplex PCR; TCRdb keeps in-frame clones, though not all of them. This table has about 2.3 million clones, less than 95% appearing once. The receptor's source is a young man in good health. Some clones in this sample may be carry-over from other donors' samples. What was sequenced was naive CD4+ T cells from PBMCs. The subset here: CD45RA+ positively selected. The chain is built from TRBV7-9 and TRBJ1-3; no clear D. CDR3 residues: CASSVLGAGSGNTIYF. The CDR3 nucleotides read TGTGCCAGCAGCGTCCTTGGTGCGGGGTCGGGAAACACCATATATTTT. The full variable domain, its missing parts supplied by reference TRBV7-9 and TRBJ1-3, is DTGVSQNPRHKITKRGQNVTFRCDPISEHNRLYWYRQTLGQGPEFLTYFQNEAQLEKSRLLSDRFSAERPKGSFSTLEIQRTEQGDSAMYLCASSVLGAGSGNTIYFGEGSWLTVV.